These 5 T cell receptor beta chains originate from one sample sequenced in a study of T cell responses to AZD1222 COVID-19 vaccine. Measured with immunoSEQ multiplex PCR; TCRdb has only the in-frame clones, and not every one. The sample includes roughly 120,000 clones, approximately 85% of them seen just once. The specimen comprised peripheral blood, sampled 28 days after the second AZD1222 dose. These receptor sequences come from an adult who received the AZD1222 COVID-19 vaccine.

The count of this clone is one. As DNA, the CDR3 is TGTGCCAGCCAGGACAGGGCCTATGGCTACACCTTC. Translating it yields CASQDRAYGYTF. This chain connects TRBV28 to TRBJ1-2; 8 bases are shared with TRBD1. This CDR3 is 12 amino acids long. V was clipped by 8 bases and J by 4 bases; unmatched bases: 3. Germline V gene sequence: CDR1 MDHEN, CDR2 SYDVKM.

This clone appeared once. This chain joins TRBV19 and TRBJ2-2, with D maybe TRBD2 (5 bases). Per germline, CDR1 LNHDA and CDR2 SQIVND (reference sequence). Deletions cut 5 bases from V and 3 bases from J, with 16 bases between. The CDR3 runs 16 residues. CDR3 sequence reads: CASSPFVGDYTGELFF. DNA for the CDR3: TGTGCCAGTAGTCCGTTCGTCGGGGATTACACCGGGGAGCTGTTTTTT.

The chain is built from TRBV12-2 and TRBJ1-1. TRBV12-2 counts as a pseudogene. The CDR3 contains 15 residues. The CDR3 DNA is TGTGCAAGTCGCGGCCAGGGACGACTGAACACTGAAGCTTTCTTT. This translates into CASRGQGRLNTEAFF.

The chain carries TRBV3-1 (or the pseudogene TRBV3-2) and TRBJ2-7; D ambiguous. Germline V lookup: CDR1 LGHDT, CDR2 YNNKEL (reference sequence). The CDR3 is 15 amino acids. V lost 6 bases to trimming and J lost 3 bases, with 18 bases between them. CDR3 bases: TGTGCCAGCAGTCAACTCCCCACCTCCTACTACGAGCAGTACTTC. Translated: CASSQLPTSYYEQYF.

The V and J genes are TRBV2 and TRBJ1-6; TRBD1 agrees at 8 bases. CDR1 and CDR2 from the germline V gene are SNHLY and FYNNEI. The trim removed 6 bases at V and 4 bases at J, leaving 5 bases unmatched. The CDR3 has 15 residues. DNA of the CDR3: TGTGCCAGCAGGCCAAACAGGGGGTATAATTCACCCCTCCACTTT. This encodes CASRPNRGYNSPLHF.